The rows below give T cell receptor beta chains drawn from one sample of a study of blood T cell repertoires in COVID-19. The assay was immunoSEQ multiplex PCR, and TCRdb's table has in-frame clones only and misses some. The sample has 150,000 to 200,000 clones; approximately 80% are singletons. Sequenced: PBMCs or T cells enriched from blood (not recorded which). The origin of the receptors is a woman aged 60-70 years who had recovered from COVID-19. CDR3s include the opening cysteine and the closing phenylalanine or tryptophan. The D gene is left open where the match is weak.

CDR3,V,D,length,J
CASSQDGTGVYGYTF,TRBV4-1,TRBD1,15,TRBJ1-2
CASTKVTEYNEQFF,TRBV7-9,-,14,TRBJ2-1
CASSLDRGGTEAFF,TRBV7-9,TRBD1,14,TRBJ1-1
CASRERSNGYTF,TRBV2,-,12,TRBJ1-2
CASGPRGQVNEKLFF,TRBV2,-,15,TRBJ1-4
CASSESPGGREKLFF,TRBV6-1,TRBD1,15,TRBJ1-4
CASSDSLIGSNEKLFF,TRBV6-1,-,16,TRBJ1-4
CASSIRETQYF,TRBV19,-,11,TRBJ2-5
CASSQAGQPQHF,TRBV3-1/TRBV3-2,-,12,TRBJ1-5
CATSDRDRVPNEQFF,TRBV24-1,TRBD1,15,TRBJ2-1
CASSPYRDSSYEQYF,TRBV18,TRBD1,15,TRBJ2-7
CASSQRVQGYNSPLHF,TRBV2,-,16,TRBJ1-6
CASSLGQGSNTGELFF,TRBV3-1/TRBV3-2,TRBD1,16,TRBJ2-2
CATGGGFSSGANVLTF,TRBV24-1,-,16,TRBJ2-6
CASSWQEDQPQHF,TRBV2,-,13,TRBJ1-5
CASSRGLGGGYTF,TRBV7-6,-,13,TRBJ1-2
CASRTGQLLSNYGYTF,TRBV2,-,16,TRBJ1-2
CASSLGDRDNSPLHF,TRBV11-2,TRBD1,15,TRBJ1-6
CASSQERAGGTDTQYF,TRBV3-1/TRBV3-2,TRBD2,16,TRBJ2-3
CASKSSQGGGNQPQHF,TRBV2,-,16,TRBJ1-5
CASSIFRAGQEETQYF,TRBV19,-,16,TRBJ2-5
CASSETEDLHF,TRBV18,-,11,TRBJ1-6
CASSFGGGGSPLHF,TRBV5-6,-,14,TRBJ1-6
CASSSTGDSYNSPLHF,TRBV5-1,TRBD1,16,TRBJ1-6
CASSYRDRDTGELFF,TRBV5-4,TRBD1,15,TRBJ2-2
CASSPSPRGLTEAFF,TRBV18,TRBD1,15,TRBJ1-1